This paragraph covers one T cell receptor (beta chain) sequence. Its antigen remains unidentified. Base qualities are missing; no much larger clone stands one base away. V is trimmed back by 5 bases and J by 5 bases, and the junction contains 6 bases that no gene match accounts for. The CDR3 starts with the cysteine, ends with the phenylalanine, and has 14 residues. The entry retains the CDR3 DNA only, 42 bases that are in frame from base 1. CDR1 and CDR2 are drawn from the germline V gene: KGHDR, SFDVKD. The data derive from a study of blood T cell repertoires in COVID-19 (dated by TCRdb to about 2020). Describing the broader study: Samples from collaborators originated in the United States, Italy and Spain and spanned both the acute and convalescent phases of COVID-19. The prospective study material was composed of cDNA or gDNA derived from T cells, B-cell-depleted T cells, or PBMCs. The dataset comprised deeply sampled blood TCRbeta repertoires from subjects exposed to, actively infected with, or recovered from COVID-19. The repertoires were released in a freely available public database meant as a resource for research on the immune response to SARS-CoV-2. The samples were drawn from two sources: the first 160 participants of the ongoing ImmuneRACE study, and 950 to 1,500 subjects contributed by 6 global collaborators. A de-identified subject ID, COVID-19 status, age in years and sex were almost always included in the sample metadata. Where HLA class I and class II types were available, the types were taken from metadata supplied by the sample provider, not from assay-based typing.

Here is what the overall study found, with its caveats: Clinical and demographic metadata were provided uncurated, with the amount varying by source and participant.

Whole blood was collected in K2EDTA tubes by collaborating institutions according to the institutions' own protocols. For TCRbeta analysis, collaborators shipped samples in one of three forms: frozen whole blood, isolated PBMCs, or DNA extracted from either of those sample types. The immunoSEQ Assay, a bias-controlled multiplex PCR, was used to amplify TCRbeta CDR3 regions from genomic DNA. Regarding the original processing steps: The number of nucleated cells in each sample was estimated by amplification of reference gene primers within the assay. Sequence reads were collapsed and filtered to measure the absolute abundance of every unique TCRbeta CDR3 rearrangement. For each sample, productive Simpson clonality was calculated as the square root of Simpson's diversity index over productive rearrangements. In TCRdb, the immuneACCESS table is reduced to in-frame sequences with V and J assigned. These tables do not hold every clone; where another copy was compared, an unresolved V gene accounts for under half, and the others remain unexplained. D and trimming come from the DNA, and the V and J calls and clone size come from that table. For this sample the table gives approximately 68,000 clones, of which more than 75% were detected only once. The top ten constitute around 6.7% of the sample.

The specimen sequenced was peripheral blood. This clonotype was sampled from a man over 45 with active COVID-19. The V and J genes are TRBV24-1 and TRBJ2-7; the junction holds 9 bases that match TRBD1. The CDR3 corresponds to CATSVGQGTNEQYF. In nucleotide form, the sequence is TGTGCCACCAGTGTGGGACAGGGAACCAACGAGCAGTACTTC.